What follows are 17 T cell receptor beta chains derived from one specimen sequenced in a study of T cell responses to AZD1222 COVID-19 vaccine. Sequenced by immunoSEQ multiplex PCR; TCRdb stores in-frame clones only, minus some. The table has about 140,000 clones, 93% seen once. Here the sequenced sample was peripheral blood, taken on day 0 of AZD1222 vaccination. These receptors came from an adult in good health.

This sequence joins TRBV7-2 and TRBJ2-3; a possible D gene is TRBD2 (5 bases). The CDR3 length is 15 residues. V lost 5 bases, J lost 2 bases, and 14 bases lay in between. Looked up from germline, CDR1 is SGHTA and CDR2 is FQGNSA. Here the CDR3 reads CASSVTLGHTDTQYF. The DNA for the CDR3 is TGTGCCAGCAGCGTGACACTAGGTCACACAGATACGCAGTATTTT. Together with reference TRBV7-2 and TRBJ2-3, the CDR3 gives the full variable domain: GAGVSQSPSNKVTEKGKDVELRCDPISGHTALYWYRQSLGQGLEFLIYFQGNSAPDKSGLPSDRFSAERTGGSVSTLTIQRTQQEDSAVYLCASSVTLGHTDTQYFGPGTRLTVL.

The V and J genes are TRBV10-3 and TRBJ1-6; tentative D call: TRBD1 (5 bases). The CDR3 runs 15 residues. Germline loops: CDR1 ENHRY, CDR2 SYGVKD. V was pared by 4 bases and J by 7 bases, with 14 bases between. The CDR3 bases are TGTGCCATCAGTGCCGTCGCAGGGCTAAATTCACCCCTCCACTTT. It specifies CAISAVAGLNSPLHF.

The chain joins TRBV30 to TRBJ2-7, with D maybe TRBD1 (6 bases). This CDR3 has 15 amino acids. CDR1 and CDR2 from the germline V gene are GTSNPN and SVGIG (reference sequence). The germline V and J ends were trimmed by 2 bases and 2 bases, with 16 bases remaining between them. CDR3 amino acids: CAWSSRRGNPYEQYF. The CDR3 DNA sequence: TGTGCCTGGAGTTCGCGCAGGGGCAACCCCTACGAGCAGTACTTC.

The chain carries TRBV2 and TRBJ2-7, with TRBD2 matching over 7 bases. CDR1 is SNHLY, CDR2 FYNNEI, per germline. V shed 3 bases, J shed 6 bases, and the junction held 5 bases outside the gene matches. CDR3 length: 13 residues. CDR3 loop: CASSESPGGEQYF. CDR3 DNA sequence: TGTGCCAGCAGTGAGTCTCCGGGGGGCGAGCAGTACTTC.

V usage is TRBV7-9 and J usage is TRBJ2-7; 8 positions match TRBD1. Germline CDR1 and CDR2: SEHNR and FQNEAQ (reference sequence). The V gene end was trimmed by 0 bases and the J gene end by 2 bases; junction bases not matched to a gene: 9. This CDR3 is built from 17 residues. The CDR3 region has the DNA TGTGCCAGCAGCTTAGCGAAGCGACAGGGGACCCCCTACGAGCAGTACTTC. Its protein is CASSLAKRQGTPYEQYF.

V is TRBV15 and J is TRBJ1-1; 9 bases align to TRBD1. V trimming: 5 bases; J trimming: 3 bases; junction bases outside the gene matches: 16. Looked up from germline, CDR1 is LNHNV and CDR2 is YYDKDF (reference sequence). The CDR3 covers 18 residues. This CDR3 is CATSQSPGQGLVYTEAFF. Written as DNA, the CDR3 is TGTGCCACCAGCCAGTCACCAGGACAGGGGTTAGTGTACACTGAAGCTTTCTTT. Based on the CDR3 plus reference TRBV15 and TRBJ1-1, the full variable domain is DAMVIQNPRYQVTQFGKPVTLSCSQTLNHNVMYWYQQKSSQAPKLLFHYYDKDFNNEADTPDNFQSRRPNTSFCFLDIRSPGLGDTAMYLCATSQSPGQGLVYTEAFFGQGTRLTVV.

A note on this clone: Other DNA sequences in this sample translate to the same CDR3. This sequence joins TRBV12-3 or TRBV12-4 and TRBJ2-1; unclear D gene. CDR3 length: 12 amino acids. Deletions cut 3 bases from V and 3 bases from J, with 3 bases between. The CDR3 spells CASSFSYNEQFF. CDR3 DNA sequence: TGTGCCAGCAGTTTCAGCTACAATGAGCAGTTCTTC.

The chain joins TRBV4-1 to TRBJ2-1; possibly TRBD2 for D (5 bases). Between the trimmed V and J ends, which lost 2 bases and 4 bases, there was a span of 18 bases. CDR3 size: 17 residues. Germline assignment: CDR1 MGHRA and CDR2 YSYEKL. CDR3 in amino acids: CASSQTPTRSGYNEQFF. The CDR3 DNA sequence: TGCGCCAGCAGCCAAACTCCTACTAGAAGCGGATACAATGAGCAGTTCTTC.

A remark on this clone: The DNA is omitted, as the CDR3 cannot be located on it reliably, and the CDR3 follows TCRdb's listing. This chain links TRBV5-1 with TRBJ2-3. The CDR3 is 16 residues long, ends included. Per the germline V gene, CDR1 is SGHRS and CDR2 is YFSETQ. The CDR3 region is CASSFLWDWGTDTQYF.

The rearrangement uses TRBV15 and TRBJ1-6; 8 bases map to TRBD1. The CDR3 has 17 residues. Germline CDR1 is LNHNV and CDR2 is YYDKDF (reference sequence). V lost 5 bases, J lost 0 bases, and 6 bases stayed unmatched. DNA for the CDR3: TGTGCCACCAGCCGATGGACAGGGAACTCCTATAATTCACCCCTCCACTTT. Protein product: CATSRWTGNSYNSPLHF.

V and J are TRBV7-9 and TRBJ1-6; D possibly corresponds to TRBD1 (6 bases). Trimming took off 5 bases at V and 7 bases at J, with 9 bases between the two ends. Germline V gene sequence: CDR1 SEHNR, CDR2 FQNEAQ (reference sequence). The CDR3 consists of 13 residues. The CDR3 coding sequence is TGTGCCAGCAGCAGCAGGGGAAATTCACCCCTCCACTTT. Protein product: CASSSRGNSPLHF.

The CDR3 nucleotides read TGTGCCAGCAGCCAGTACCTCGACAGGGGCCACTATGGCTACACCTTC. Translation: CASSQYLDRGHYGYTF. The chain joins TRBV4-2 to TRBJ1-2; TRBD1 matches 8 bases. Germline V gene data show CDR1 as LGHNA and CDR2 as YNFKEQ. J lost 3 bases, V lost 3 bases, and 9 bases had no gene match. The CDR3 loop spans 16 amino acids.

The chain couples TRBV12-3 or TRBV12-4 to TRBJ1-1; D gene ambiguous. The CDR3 contains 12 residues. V lost 8 bases and J 12 bases, leaving 19 bases between the germline ends. CDR3 nucleotide sequence: TGTGCCAGCTGTAGAACCCCCGCAAAAACTTTCTTT. This translates into CASCRTPAKTFF.

This chain connects TRBV28 to TRBJ1-3; 7 bases match TRBD1. Germline loops: CDR1 MDHEN, CDR2 SYDVKM. The CDR3 covers 14 residues. After removal of 5 bases from V and 4 bases from J, the junction contained 5 bases not matched to a gene. Here the CDR3 reads CASSSAGQGNTIYF. The CDR3 DNA is TGTGCCAGCAGTAGCGCGGGACAGGGAAACACCATATATTTT. The full variable domain, rest sourced from reference TRBV28 and TRBJ1-3, is DVKVTQSSRYLVKRTGEKVFLECVQDMDHENMFWYRQDPGLGLRLIYFSYDVKMKEKGDIPEGYSVSREKKERFSLILESASTNQTSMYLCASSSAGQGNTIYFGEGSWLTVV.

The V gene is TRBV28, the J gene TRBJ1-2, with TRBD1 matching over 9 bases. Germline V CDR1 and CDR2: MDHEN, SYDVKM. After removal of 5 bases from V and 6 bases from J, the junction contained 13 bases not matched to a gene. The CDR3 runs 16 residues. The CDR3 here is CASSRPSNTGGNGYTF. In nucleotides, the CDR3 is TGTGCCAGCAGTCGACCCTCCAATACAGGGGGCAATGGCTACACCTTC.

This clone occurred once. The chain joins TRBV5-1 to TRBJ1-1, with 7 nucleotides matching TRBD1. V lost 0 bases and J lost 1; bases outside the gene matches: 6. This CDR3 has 16 residues. Germline assignment: CDR1 SGHRS and CDR2 YFSETQ. CDR3 amino acids: CASSLGWTGTNTEAFF. In DNA form, the CDR3 reads TGCGCCAGCAGCTTGGGGTGGACAGGCACGAACACTGAAGCTTTCTTT.

This clone showed up just a few times. Germline and junction disagree at one end, which may indicate a read error. The chain couples TRBV7-7 to TRBJ2-2, with a possible D match to TRBD1 (6 bases). The CDR3 covers 15 residues. CDR1 SSHAT and CDR2 FNYEAQ come from the germline V gene (reference sequence). For the CDR3, the DNA is TGTGCTAGCAGCACGGGACATTTAAACACCGGGGAGCTGTTTTTT. This gives the protein CASSTGHLNTGELFF.